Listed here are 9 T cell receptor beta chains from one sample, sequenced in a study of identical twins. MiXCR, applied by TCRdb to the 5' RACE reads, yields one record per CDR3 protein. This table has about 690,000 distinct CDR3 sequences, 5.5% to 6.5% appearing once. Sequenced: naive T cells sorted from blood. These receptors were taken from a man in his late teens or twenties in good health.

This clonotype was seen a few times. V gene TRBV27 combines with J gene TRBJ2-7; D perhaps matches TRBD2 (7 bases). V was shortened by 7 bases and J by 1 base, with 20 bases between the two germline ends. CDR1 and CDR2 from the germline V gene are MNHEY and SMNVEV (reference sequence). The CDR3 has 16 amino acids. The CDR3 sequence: CASTLTGGLPSYEQYF. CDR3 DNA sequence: TGTGCCAGCACCCTAACCGGGGGGCTCCCTTCCTACGAGCAGTACTTC.

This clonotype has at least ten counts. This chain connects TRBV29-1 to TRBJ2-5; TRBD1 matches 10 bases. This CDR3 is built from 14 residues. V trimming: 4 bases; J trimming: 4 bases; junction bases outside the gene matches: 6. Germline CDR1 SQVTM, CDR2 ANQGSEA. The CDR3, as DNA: TGCAGCGTTGGAAATCGGGACAGGGGAGAGACCCAGTACTTC. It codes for CSVGNRDRGETQYF.

The CDR3 DNA follows: TGTGCCAGCAGCTTGGACAGGGGGGCGAGGGGGCCCCCTGAGCAGTTCTTC. Protein product: CASSLDRGARGPPEQFF. The chain is built from TRBV7-3 and TRBJ2-1, with 10 bases matching TRBD1. The germline CDR1 and CDR2 sequences are SGHTA and FQGTGA. The CDR3 loop spans 17 amino acids. The J segment lost 9 bases and the V segment lost 3 bases, leaving 14 bases of the junction unmatched.

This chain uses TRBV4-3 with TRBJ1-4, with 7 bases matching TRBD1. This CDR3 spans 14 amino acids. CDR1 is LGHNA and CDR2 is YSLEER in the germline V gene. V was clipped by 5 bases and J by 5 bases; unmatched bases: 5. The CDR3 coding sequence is TGCGCCAGCAGCGCCAGGGGGAGGAATGAAAAACTGTTTTTT. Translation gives CASSARGRNEKLFF.

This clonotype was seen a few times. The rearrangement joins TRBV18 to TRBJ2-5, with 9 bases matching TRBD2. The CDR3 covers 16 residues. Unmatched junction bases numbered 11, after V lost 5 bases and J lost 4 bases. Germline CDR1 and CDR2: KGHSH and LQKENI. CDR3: CASSSQNQGLAETQYF. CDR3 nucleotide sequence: TGTGCCAGCTCATCGCAAAACCAGGGACTAGCAGAGACCCAGTACTTC. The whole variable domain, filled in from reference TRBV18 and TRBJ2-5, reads NAGVMQNPRHLVRRRGQEARLRCSPMKGHSHVYWYRQLPEEGLKFMVYLQKENIIDESGMPKERFSAEFPKEGPSILRIQQVVRGDSAAYFCASSSQNQGLAETQYFGPGTRLLVL.

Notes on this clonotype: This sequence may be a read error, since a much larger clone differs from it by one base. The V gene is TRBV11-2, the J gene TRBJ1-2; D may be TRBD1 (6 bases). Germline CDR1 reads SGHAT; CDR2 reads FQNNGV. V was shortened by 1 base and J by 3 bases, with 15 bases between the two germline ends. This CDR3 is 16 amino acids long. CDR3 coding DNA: TGTGCCAGCAGCTTAGTTTTCAGGGGAGTGGACTATGGCTACACCTTC. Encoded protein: CASSLVFRGVDYGYTF.

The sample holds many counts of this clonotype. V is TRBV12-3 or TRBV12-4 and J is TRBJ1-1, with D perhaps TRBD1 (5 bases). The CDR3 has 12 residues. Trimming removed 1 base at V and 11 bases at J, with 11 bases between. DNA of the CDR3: TGTGCCAGCAGTTTAGGGACAACCGGGGCTTTCTTT. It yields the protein CASSLGTTGAFF.

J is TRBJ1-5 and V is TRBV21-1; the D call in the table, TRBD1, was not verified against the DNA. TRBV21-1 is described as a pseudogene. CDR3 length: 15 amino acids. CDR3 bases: TGTGCCAGCAGCCCACCCCGGTTTAGCAATCAGCCCCAGCATTTT. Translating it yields CASSPPRFSNQPQHF.

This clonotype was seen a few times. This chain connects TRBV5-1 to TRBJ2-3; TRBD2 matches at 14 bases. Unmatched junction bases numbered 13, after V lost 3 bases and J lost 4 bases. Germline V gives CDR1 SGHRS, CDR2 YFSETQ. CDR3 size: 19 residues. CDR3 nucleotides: TGCGCCAGCAGCTCGTACCCGGGACTAGCGGGAGTTTTTCCAGATACGCAGTATTTT. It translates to CASSSYPGLAGVFPDTQYF.